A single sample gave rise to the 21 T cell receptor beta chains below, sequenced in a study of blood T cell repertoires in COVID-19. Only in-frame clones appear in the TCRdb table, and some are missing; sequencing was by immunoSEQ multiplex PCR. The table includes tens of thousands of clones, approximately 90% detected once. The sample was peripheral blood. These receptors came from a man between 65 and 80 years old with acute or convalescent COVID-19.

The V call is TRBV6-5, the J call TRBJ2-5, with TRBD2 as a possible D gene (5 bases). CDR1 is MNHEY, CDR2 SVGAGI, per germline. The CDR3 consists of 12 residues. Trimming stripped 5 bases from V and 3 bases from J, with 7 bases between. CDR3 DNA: TGTGCCAGCAGTACAGCGGAAGAGACCCAGTACTTC. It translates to CASSTAEETQYF.

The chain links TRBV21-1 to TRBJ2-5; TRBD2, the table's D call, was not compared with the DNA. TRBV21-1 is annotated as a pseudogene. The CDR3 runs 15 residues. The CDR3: CASSMEPTRGETQYF. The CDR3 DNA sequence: TGTGCCAGCAGCATGGAGCCCACCCGGGGAGAGACCCAGTACTTC.

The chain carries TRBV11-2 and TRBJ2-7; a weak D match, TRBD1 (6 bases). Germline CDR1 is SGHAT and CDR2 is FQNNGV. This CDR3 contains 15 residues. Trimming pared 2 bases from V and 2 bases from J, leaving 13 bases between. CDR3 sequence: CASSLRQGYTYEQYV. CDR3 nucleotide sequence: TGTGCCAGCAGCTTAAGGCAGGGGTACACCTACGAGCAGTACGTC.

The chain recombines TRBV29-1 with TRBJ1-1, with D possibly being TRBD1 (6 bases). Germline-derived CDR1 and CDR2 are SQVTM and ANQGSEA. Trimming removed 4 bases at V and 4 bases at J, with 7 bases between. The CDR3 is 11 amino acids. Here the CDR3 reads CSVGRGTEAFF. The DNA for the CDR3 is TGCAGCGTTGGCAGGGGCACTGAAGCTTTCTTT.

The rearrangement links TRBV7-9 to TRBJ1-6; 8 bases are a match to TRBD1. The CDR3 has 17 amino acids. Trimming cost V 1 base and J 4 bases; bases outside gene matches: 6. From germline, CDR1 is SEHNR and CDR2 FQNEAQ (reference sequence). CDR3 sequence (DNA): TGTGCCAGCAGCTTAGGGGGCGGACAGGGTTATAATTCACCCCTCCACTTT. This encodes CASSLGGGQGYNSPLHF.

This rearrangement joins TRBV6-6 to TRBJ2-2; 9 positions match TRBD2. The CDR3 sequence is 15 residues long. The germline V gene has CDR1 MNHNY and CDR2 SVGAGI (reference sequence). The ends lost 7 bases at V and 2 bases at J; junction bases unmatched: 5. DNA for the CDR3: TGTGCCAGCACGACTAGCGGTATTAACACCGGGGAGCTGTTTTTT. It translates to CASTTSGINTGELFF.

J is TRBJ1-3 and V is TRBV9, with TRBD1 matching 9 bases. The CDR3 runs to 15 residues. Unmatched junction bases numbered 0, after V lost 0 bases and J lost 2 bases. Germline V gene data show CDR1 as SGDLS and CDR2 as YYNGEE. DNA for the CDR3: TGTGCCAGCAGCGTAGGGGACAGGGCTGGAAACACCATATATTTT. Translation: CASSVGDRAGNTIYF.

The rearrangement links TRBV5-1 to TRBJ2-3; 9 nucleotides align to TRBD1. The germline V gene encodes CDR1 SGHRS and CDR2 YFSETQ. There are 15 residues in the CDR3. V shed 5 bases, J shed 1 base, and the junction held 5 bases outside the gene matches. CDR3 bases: TGCGCCAGCAGTCAGGACAGGGGCGGCACAGATACGCAGTATTTT. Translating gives CASSQDRGGTDTQYF.

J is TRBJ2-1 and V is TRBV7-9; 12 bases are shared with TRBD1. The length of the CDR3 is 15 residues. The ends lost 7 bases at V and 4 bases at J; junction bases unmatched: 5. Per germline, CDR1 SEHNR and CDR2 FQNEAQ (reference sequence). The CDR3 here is CASNLGQGAYNEQFF. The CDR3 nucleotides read TGTGCCAGCAACTTGGGACAGGGGGCATACAATGAGCAGTTCTTC. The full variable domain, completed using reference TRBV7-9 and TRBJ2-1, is DTGVSQNPRHKITKRGQNVTFRCDPISEHNRLYWYRQTLGQGPEFLTYFQNEAQLEKSRLLSDRFSAERPKGSFSTLEIQRTEQGDSAMYLCASNLGQGAYNEQFFGPGTRLTVL.

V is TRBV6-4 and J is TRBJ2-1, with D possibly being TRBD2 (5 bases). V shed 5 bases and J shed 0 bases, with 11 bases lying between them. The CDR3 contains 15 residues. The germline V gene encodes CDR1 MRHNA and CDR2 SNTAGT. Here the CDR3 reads CASSRTGSSYNEQFF. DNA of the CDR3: TGTGCCAGCAGTAGGACTGGGAGCTCCTACAATGAGCAGTTCTTC.

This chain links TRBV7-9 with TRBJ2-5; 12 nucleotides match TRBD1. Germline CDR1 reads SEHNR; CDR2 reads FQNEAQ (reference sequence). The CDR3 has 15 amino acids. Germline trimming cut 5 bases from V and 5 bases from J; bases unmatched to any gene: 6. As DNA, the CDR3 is TGTGCCAGCAGCCCGGGACAGGGGGCATGGGAGACCCAGTACTTC. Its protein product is CASSPGQGAWETQYF.

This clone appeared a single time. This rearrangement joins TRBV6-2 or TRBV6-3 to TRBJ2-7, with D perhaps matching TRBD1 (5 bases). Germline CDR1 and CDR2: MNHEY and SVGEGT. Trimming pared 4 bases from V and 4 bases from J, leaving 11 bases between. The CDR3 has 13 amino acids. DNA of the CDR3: TGTGCCAGCAGTTCGGTCGACAGATACGAGCAGTACGTC. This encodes CASSSVDRYEQYV.

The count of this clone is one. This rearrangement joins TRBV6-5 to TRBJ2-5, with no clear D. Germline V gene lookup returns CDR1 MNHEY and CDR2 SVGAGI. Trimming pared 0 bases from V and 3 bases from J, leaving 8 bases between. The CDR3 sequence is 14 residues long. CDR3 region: CASSYSRIEETQYF. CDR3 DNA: TGTGCCAGCAGTTACTCGAGAATCGAAGAGACCCAGTACTTC.

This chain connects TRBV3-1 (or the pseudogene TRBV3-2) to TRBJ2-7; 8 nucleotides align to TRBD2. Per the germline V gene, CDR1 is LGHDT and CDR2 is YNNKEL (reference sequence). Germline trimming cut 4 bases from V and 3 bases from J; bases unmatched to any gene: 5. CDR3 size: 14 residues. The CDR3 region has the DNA TGTGCCAGCAGCCTCGGACTAGCCCGCTACGAGCAGTACTTC. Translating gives CASSLGLARYEQYF.

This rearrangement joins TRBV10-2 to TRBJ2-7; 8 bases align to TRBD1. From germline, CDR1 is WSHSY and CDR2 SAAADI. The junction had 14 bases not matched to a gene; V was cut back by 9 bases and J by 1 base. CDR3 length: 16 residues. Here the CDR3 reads CASQGADRGWSYEQYF. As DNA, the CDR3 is TGCGCCAGTCAGGGGGCAGACAGGGGTTGGTCCTACGAGCAGTACTTC.

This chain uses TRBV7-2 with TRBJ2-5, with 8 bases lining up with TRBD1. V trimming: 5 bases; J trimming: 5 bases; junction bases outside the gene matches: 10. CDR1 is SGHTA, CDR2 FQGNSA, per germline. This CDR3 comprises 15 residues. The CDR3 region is CASSLWTGRGETQYF. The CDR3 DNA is TGTGCCAGCAGCCTATGGACAGGGAGAGGGGAGACCCAGTACTTC.

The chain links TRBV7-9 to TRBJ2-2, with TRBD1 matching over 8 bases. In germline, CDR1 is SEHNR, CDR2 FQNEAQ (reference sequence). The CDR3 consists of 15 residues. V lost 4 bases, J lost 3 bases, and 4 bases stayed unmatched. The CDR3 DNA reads TGTGCCAGCAGCTCCAGGGGGCCGGACACCGGGGAGCTGTTTTTT. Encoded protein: CASSSRGPDTGELFF.

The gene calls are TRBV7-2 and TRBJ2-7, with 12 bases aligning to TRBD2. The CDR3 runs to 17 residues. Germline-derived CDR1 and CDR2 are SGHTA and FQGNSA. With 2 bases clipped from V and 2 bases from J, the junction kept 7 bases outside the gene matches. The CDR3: CASSLYLAGGPPYEQYF. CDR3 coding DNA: TGTGCCAGCAGCTTATATCTAGCGGGAGGGCCCCCCTACGAGCAGTACTTC.

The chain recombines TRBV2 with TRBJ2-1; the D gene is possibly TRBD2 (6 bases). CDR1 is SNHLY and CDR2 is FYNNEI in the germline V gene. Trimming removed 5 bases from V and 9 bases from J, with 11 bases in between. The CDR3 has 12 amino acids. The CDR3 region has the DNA TGTGCCAGCAGTTCGGACTACTTTGAGCAGTTCTTC. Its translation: CASSSDYFEQFF.

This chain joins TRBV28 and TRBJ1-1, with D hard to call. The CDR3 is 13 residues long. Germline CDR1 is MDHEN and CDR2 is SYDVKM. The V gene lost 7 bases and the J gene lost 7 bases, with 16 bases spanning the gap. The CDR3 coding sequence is TGTGCCAGCATATATATCGGTTCCGATGAAGCTTTCTTT. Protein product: CASIYIGSDEAFF.

The CDR3 DNA sequence: TGTGCCAGCAGCCAAGGGTGGAACAGGGGAGGATCTGGAAACACCATATATTTT. Residues: CASSQGWNRGGSGNTIYF. This rearrangement joins TRBV3-1 (or the pseudogene TRBV3-2) to TRBJ1-3; 7 bases are shared with TRBD1. Germline values: CDR1 LGHDT, CDR2 YNNKEL (reference sequence). The ends lost 1 base at V and 1 base at J; junction bases unmatched: 10. The CDR3 extends over 18 amino acids.